Each of the 15 T cell receptor beta chains below was sequenced from the same sample in a study of T cells after yellow fever vaccination. TCRdb re-called the 5' RACE reads through MiXCR, storing one row per CDR3 protein. The table has hundreds of thousands of distinct CDR3 sequences, 11% seen once. Sequenced material: PBMCs, taken on the day of the first yellow fever vaccination. These TCRs come from a man between 18 and 35 years old who received the YFV17D yellow fever vaccine.

V is TRBV27 and J is TRBJ2-3; 10 nucleotides line up with TRBD1. The CDR3 is made up of 15 amino acids. Unmatched junction bases numbered 6, after V lost 4 bases and J lost 5 bases. The germline CDR1 and CDR2 sequences are MNHEY and SMNVEV (reference sequence). Written as DNA, the CDR3 is TGTGCCAGCAGTTCCCCGGGACAGGGGATAGATACGCAGTATTTT. Translated: CASSSPGQGIDTQYF.

The CDR3 spells CASNLGSTGGEKLFF. The CDR3 region has the DNA TGTGCCAGCAACCTCGGATCGACAGGGGGGGAAAAACTGTTTTTT. The chain employs TRBV28 and TRBJ1-4; 9 positions match TRBD1. Germline CDR1 is MDHEN and CDR2 is SYDVKM. There are 15 residues in the CDR3. V dropped 7 bases and J dropped 8; count of bases not matched to a gene: 11. The full variable domain, in which reference TRBV28 and TRBJ1-4 provide the parts outside the CDR3, is DVKVTQSSRYLVKRTGEKVFLECVQDMDHENMFWYRQDPGLGLRLIYFSYDVKMKEKGDIPEGYSVSREKKERFSLILESASTNQTSMYLCASNLGSTGGEKLFFGSGTQLSVL.

The chain employs TRBV11-2 and TRBJ2-5; TRBD2 aligns across 8 bases. V lost 1 base to trimming and J lost 8 bases; unmatched junction nucleotides: 6. The CDR3 runs to 14 residues. Germline assignment: CDR1 SGHAT and CDR2 FQNNGV. The chain's CDR3 is CASSLVSGVGTQYF. In DNA, the CDR3 is TGTGCCAGCAGCTTAGTTAGCGGGGTCGGCACCCAGTACTTC.

This clonotype was detected a few times. As DNA, the CDR3 is TGCGCCAGCAGCCCCCCGGCCGAGGAAGCGCAGTATTTT. Protein product: CASSPPAEEAQYF. The genes are TRBV4-1 and TRBJ2-3; D is undetermined. The CDR3 is made up of 13 amino acids. V was shortened by 4 bases and J by 10 bases, with 15 bases between the two germline ends. Per germline, CDR1 MGHRA and CDR2 YSYEKL.

The table lists this clonotype with a few counts. This chain links TRBV5-8 with TRBJ2-5; D not certain. CDR3 size: 14 residues. Trimming shortened V by 4 bases and J by 3 bases, and 13 bases separated the two germline ends. Germline V gives CDR1 SGHTS, CDR2 YDEGEE. CDR3 in amino acids: CASSPEWGKETQYF. As DNA, the CDR3 is TGTGCCAGCAGCCCCGAGTGGGGAAAAGAGACCCAGTACTTC.

This clonotype was counted many times. The V gene is TRBV2, the J gene TRBJ1-1, with D uncertain. The CDR3 is 13 residues long. CDR1 and CDR2 from the germline V gene are SNHLY and FYNNEI. The V end was cut by 8 bases, the J end by 1 base, with 11 bases between. The CDR3 DNA reads TGTGCCAGCGAGGGTATCCCGAACACTGAAGCTTTCTTT. Translation gives CASEGIPNTEAFF.

This clonotype was seen ten or more times. The genes are TRBV5-1 and TRBJ2-5, with 8 nucleotides matching TRBD1. CDR1 and CDR2 from the germline V gene are SGHRS and YFSETQ. V lost 0 bases, J lost 5 bases, and 0 bases stayed unmatched. The CDR3 loop spans 13 amino acids. CDR3 amino acids: CASSLGQGETQYF. The CDR3 nucleotides are TGCGCCAGCAGCTTGGGACAGGGGGAGACCCAGTACTTC.

This CDR3 reads CASSEPDLRGGNEQFF. CDR3 DNA: TGTGCCAGCAGTGAACCGGACTTGCGGGGGGGAAATGAGCAGTTCTTC. This chain connects TRBV2 to TRBJ2-1; 9 nucleotides line up with TRBD2. The V and J ends lost 2 bases and 7 bases, in that order; junction bases with no gene match: 9. Germline V gives CDR1 SNHLY, CDR2 FYNNEI. The CDR3 runs to 16 residues.

The table lists this clonotype with a few counts. V gene TRBV9 combines with J gene TRBJ1-2, with a weak D call TRBD1 (5 bases). This CDR3 is 15 amino acids long. With 0 bases removed from V and 2 bases from J, the gap between germline ends came to 11 bases. The germline gives CDR1 SGDLS, CDR2 YYNGEE. The CDR3 coding sequence is TGTGCCAGCAGCGTAGCAGACAGTGGAAACTATGGCTACACCTTC. It encodes CASSVADSGNYGYTF.

This clonotype has only a few counts. The V gene is TRBV6-1, the J gene TRBJ2-1; TRBD2 is a possible D gene (7 bases). V gave up 2 bases and J gave up 2 bases, with 10 bases separating them. The germline V gene encodes CDR1 MNHNS and CDR2 SASEGT. The CDR3 loop spans 15 amino acids. As DNA, the CDR3 is TGTGCCAGCAGTGAATCGGGGGGCACCTACAATGAGCAGTTCTTC. This gives the protein CASSESGGTYNEQFF.

This clonotype was counted ten times or more. The chain employs TRBV20-1 and TRBJ2-3; 12 bases map to TRBD2. With 5 bases clipped from V and 6 bases from J, the junction kept 6 bases outside the gene matches. Germline V gene sequence: CDR1 DFQATT, CDR2 SNEGSKA (reference sequence). This CDR3 spans 14 amino acids. CDR3 DNA: TGCAGTGCTTCTAGCGGGGGGGCGTCGGATACGCAGTATTTT. Translation gives CSASSGGASDTQYF.

This clonotype occurred a few times. The gene calls are TRBV4-3 and TRBJ2-2, with D possibly called TRBD1 or TRBD2 (6 bases each). The CDR3 has 19 amino acids. V dropped 1 base and J dropped 2 bases, with 20 bases sitting between them. CDR1 is LGHNA and CDR2 is YSLEER in the germline V gene. The CDR3 DNA reads TGCGCCAGCAGCCAAGTCCACCTCTCCGGGGGCCTCAACACCGGGGAGCTGTTTTTT. It is translated as CASSQVHLSGGLNTGELFF.

CDR3 nucleotide sequence: TGTGCCAGCAGTTACTCGATGGAGGCAACTAATGAAAAACTGTTTTTT. The encoded protein is CASSYSMEATNEKLFF. The V call is TRBV6-5, the J call TRBJ1-4; D unresolved. V lost 0 bases and J 0 bases, leaving 8 bases between the germline ends. This CDR3 region has 16 residues. The germline CDR1 and CDR2 sequences are MNHEY and SVGAGI.

The J gene is TRBJ1-1, the V gene TRBV2, with 8 bases that match TRBD1. The V segment lost 8 bases and the J segment 8 bases; nucleotides outside the gene matches: 7. The CDR3 contains 12 residues. The V gene's germline CDR1 is SNHLY and CDR2 FYNNEI. CDR3 nucleotide sequence: TGTGCCAGCCCTTCGCGGGACAGGGAAGCTTTCTTT. Translated: CASPSRDREAFF.

This chain uses TRBV6-2 or TRBV6-3 with TRBJ2-3; TRBD2 matches at 7 bases. Germline CDR1 is MNHEY and CDR2 is SVGEGT. With 2 bases clipped from V and 9 bases from J, the junction kept 5 bases outside the gene matches. CDR3 length equals 13 residues. The CDR3 DNA reads as TGTGCCAGCAGTTACGCGGGGGTGGCCACGCAGTATTTT. Encoded protein: CASSYAGVATQYF.